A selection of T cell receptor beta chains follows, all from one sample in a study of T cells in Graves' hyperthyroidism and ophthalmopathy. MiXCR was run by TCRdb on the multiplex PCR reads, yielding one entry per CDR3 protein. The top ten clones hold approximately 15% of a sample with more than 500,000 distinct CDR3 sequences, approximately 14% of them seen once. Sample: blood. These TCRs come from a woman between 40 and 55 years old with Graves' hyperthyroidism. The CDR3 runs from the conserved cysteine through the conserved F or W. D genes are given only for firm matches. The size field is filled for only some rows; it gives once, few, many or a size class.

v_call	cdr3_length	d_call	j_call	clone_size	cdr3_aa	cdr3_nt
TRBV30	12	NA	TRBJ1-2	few	CAWSGGVDGYTF	TGTGCCTGGAGTGGAGGGGTGGATGGCTACACCTTC
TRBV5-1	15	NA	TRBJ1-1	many	CASSLEGSWRTEAFF	TGCGCCAGCAGCTTGGAAGGCAGCTGGAGGACTGAAGCTTTCTTT
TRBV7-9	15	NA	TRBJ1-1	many	CASSSWGEGNTEAFF	TGTGCCAGCAGCTCCTGGGGGGAAGGGAACACTGAAGCTTTCTTT
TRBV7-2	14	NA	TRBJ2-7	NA	CASSPDSTSYEQYF	TGTGCCAGCAGCCCCGACAGTACCTCCTACGAGCAGTACTTC
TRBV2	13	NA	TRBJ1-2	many	CASSEASGVGYTF	TGTGCCAGCAGTGAAGCGAGTGGGGTGGGCTACACCTTC
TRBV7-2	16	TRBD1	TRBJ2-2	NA	CASSGYRGRGTGELFF	TGTGCCAGCAGCGGATACAGGGGGCGTGGGACCGGGGAGCTGTTTTTT
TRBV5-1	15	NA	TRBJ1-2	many	CASSLAGQTNYGYTF	TGCGCCAGCAGCTTGGCGGGCCAGACTAACTATGGCTACACCTTC
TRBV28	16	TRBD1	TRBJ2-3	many	CASTSYRGTSTDTQYF	TGTGCCAGCACCTCATACAGGGGGACTAGCACAGATACGCAGTATTTT
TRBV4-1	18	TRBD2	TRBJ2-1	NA	CASSHRTPGLASYNEQFF	TGCGCCAGCAGCCACCGCACCCCCGGACTAGCTTCCTACAATGAGCAGTTCTTC
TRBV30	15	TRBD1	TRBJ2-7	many	CAWRLPDRGLYEQYF	TGTGCCTGGAGGCTCCCGGACAGGGGGCTTTACGAGCAGTACTTC
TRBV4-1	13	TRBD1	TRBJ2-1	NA	CASSRPTGERQFF	TGCGCCAGCAGCCGACCAACAGGGGAAAGGCAGTTCTTC
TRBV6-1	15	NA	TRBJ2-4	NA	CASSARSLAKNIQYF	TGTGCCAGCAGTGCCAGATCACTAGCCAAAAACATTCAGTACTTC
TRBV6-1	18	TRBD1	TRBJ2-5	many	CASPPRTGATWGQETQYF	TGTGCCAGTCCCCCCCGGACAGGGGCGACTTGGGGTCAAGAGACCCAGTACTTC
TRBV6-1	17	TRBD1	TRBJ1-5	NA	CASSEGTGGVSNQPQHF	TGTGCCAGCAGTGAGGGAACAGGGGGTGTCAGCAATCAGCCCCAGCATTTT
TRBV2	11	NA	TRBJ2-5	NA	CASSGGPTQYF	TGTGCCAGCAGTGGGGGGCCAACCCAGTACTTC
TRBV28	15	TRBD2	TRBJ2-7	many	CASSFGLAETYEQYF	TGTGCCAGCAGTTTCGGTCTAGCGGAAACCTACGAGCAGTACTTC
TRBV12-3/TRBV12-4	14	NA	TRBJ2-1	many	CASSLYLPGHEQFF	TGTGCCAGCAGTTTATACCTCCCGGGCCATGAGCAGTTCTTC
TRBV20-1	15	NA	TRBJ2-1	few	CSAPRPHISYNEQFF	TGCAGTGCCCCGCGGCCTCACATCTCCTACAATGAGCAGTTCTTC
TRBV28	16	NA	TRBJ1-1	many	CASSSPGHSRSTEAFF	TGTGCCAGCAGTTCCCCGGGACACTCCCGGAGCACTGAAGCTTTCTTT
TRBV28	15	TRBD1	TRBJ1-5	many	CASSLSGQGGQPQHF	TGTGCCAGCAGTTTATCTGGACAGGGTGGTCAGCCCCAGCATTTT
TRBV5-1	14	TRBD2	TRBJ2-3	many	CASSAGLYTDTQYF	TGCGCCAGCAGCGCGGGACTATACACAGATACGCAGTATTTT
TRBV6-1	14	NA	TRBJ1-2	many	CASRTQTGGYGYTF	TGTGCCAGCAGAACACAGACAGGCGGCTATGGCTACACCTTC
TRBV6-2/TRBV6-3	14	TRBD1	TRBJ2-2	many	CASSYHRGTGELFF	TGTGCCAGCAGTTACCACAGGGGGACCGGGGAGCTGTTTTTT
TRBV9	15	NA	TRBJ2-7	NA	CASSSPETEGFEQYF	TGTGCCAGCAGCTCTCCGGAGACAGAAGGCTTCGAGCAGTACTTC
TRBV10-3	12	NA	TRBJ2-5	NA	CAISVREETQYF	TGTGCCATCAGTGTCCGGGAAGAGACCCAGTACTTC
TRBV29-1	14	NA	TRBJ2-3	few	CSANRAENTDTQYF	TGCAGCGCCAACCGGGCCGAGAACACAGATACGCAGTATTTT
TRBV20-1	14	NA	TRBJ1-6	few	CSASRLPSGGPLHF	TGCAGTGCTAGTCGGCTTCCATCGGGAGGGCCCCTCCACTTT
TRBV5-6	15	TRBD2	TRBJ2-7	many	CASSFTSGPSYEQYF	TGTGCCAGCAGCTTTACTAGCGGCCCATCCTACGAGCAGTACTTC
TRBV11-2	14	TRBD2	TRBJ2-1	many	CASSRLAAHNEQFF	TGTGCCAGCAGCCGACTAGCGGCCCACAATGAGCAGTTCTTC
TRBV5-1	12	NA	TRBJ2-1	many	CASSLEFNEQFF	TGCGCCAGCAGCTTGGAGTTTAATGAGCAGTTCTTC
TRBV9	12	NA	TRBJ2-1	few	CASTGPYNEQFF	TGTGCCTCCACCGGCCCATACAATGAGCAGTTCTTC
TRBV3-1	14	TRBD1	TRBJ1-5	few	CASSQGQGWQPQHF	TGTGCCAGCAGCCAGGGACAGGGCTGGCAGCCCCAGCATTTT
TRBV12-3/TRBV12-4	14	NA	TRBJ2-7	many	CASSTGLQPYEQYF	TGTGCCAGCAGTACGGGGCTACAACCTTACGAGCAGTACTTC
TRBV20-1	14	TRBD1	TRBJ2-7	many	CSARDDRGSYEQYF	TGCAGTGCTAGAGACGACAGGGGCTCCTACGAGCAGTACTTC
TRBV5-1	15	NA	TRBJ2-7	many	CASSLGPTQSYEQYF	TGCGCCAGCAGCTTGGGGCCGACTCAATCCTACGAGCAGTACTTC
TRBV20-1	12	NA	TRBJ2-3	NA	CSARDYGDTQYF	TGCAGTGCTAGAGATTATGGAGATACGCAGTATTTT
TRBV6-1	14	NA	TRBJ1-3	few	CASSEGRSGNTIYF	TGTGCCAGCAGTGAAGGGCGGTCTGGAAACACCATATATTTT
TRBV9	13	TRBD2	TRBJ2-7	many	CASSPGLAHEQYF	TGTGCCAGCAGCCCGGGACTAGCCCACGAGCAGTACTTC
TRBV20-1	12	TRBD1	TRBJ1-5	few	CSAGTGGAPQHF	TGCAGTGCCGGGACAGGGGGTGCGCCCCAGCATTTT
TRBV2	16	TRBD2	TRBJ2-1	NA	CASSMTSGRLDNEQFF	TGTGCCAGCAGTATGACTAGCGGGAGGCTCGATAATGAGCAGTTCTTC
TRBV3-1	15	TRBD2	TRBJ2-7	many	CASSQGLAGVNEQYF	TGTGCCAGCAGCCAGGGACTAGCGGGAGTAAACGAGCAGTACTTC
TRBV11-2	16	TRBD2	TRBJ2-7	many	CASSHSITGGRYEQYF	TGTGCCAGCAGCCACTCTATTACGGGAGGGCGTTACGAGCAGTACTTC
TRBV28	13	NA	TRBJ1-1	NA	CASSFRKNTEAFF	TGTGCCAGCAGTTTTCGGAAGAACACTGAAGCTTTCTTT
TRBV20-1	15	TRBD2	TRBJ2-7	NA	CSARDLRDYHYEQYF	TGCAGTGCTAGAGATTTGAGGGACTATCACTACGAGCAGTACTTC